The 32 T cell receptor beta chains presented below share a single source sample, sequenced in a study of blood T cell repertoires in COVID-19. Data came from immunoSEQ multiplex PCR; TCRdb stores just in-frame clones and leaves some out. The sample contains under 450,000 clones, 70% to 90% of which appear only once. The specimen was peripheral blood. Receptors originate from a woman aged 40-49 years with COVID-19, enrolled during active disease.

V gene TRBV12-5 combines with J gene TRBJ1-1, with 8 positions matching TRBD1. Germline CDR1 and CDR2: LGHNT and FRNRAP. The CDR3 length is 17 residues. J gave up 0 bases and V 0 bases, and 6 bases lay outside the gene matches. Here the CDR3 reads CASGLVIGQGVNTEAFF. As DNA, the CDR3 is TGTGCTAGTGGTTTGGTGATTGGACAGGGCGTGAACACTGAAGCTTTCTTT.

The CDR3 coding sequence is TGTGCCAGCAGTACGGGGACAGGCAATTCACCCCTCCACTTT. Translated, it gives CASSTGTGNSPLHF. The genes are TRBV7-3 and TRBJ1-6; 8 bases agree with TRBD1. The CDR3 is 14 amino acids. Germline V gives CDR1 SGHTA, CDR2 FQGTGA. V lost 6 bases to trimming and J lost 7 bases; unmatched junction nucleotides: 5.

DNA of the CDR3: TGTGCCAGCAGTCGGTTTGGAGGGGTAGAAACCGGGGAGCTGTTTTTT. This translates into CASSRFGGVETGELFF. V gene TRBV7-3 combines with J gene TRBJ2-2; D may be TRBD2 (6 bases). V was shortened by 6 bases and J by 5 bases, with 19 bases between the two germline ends. CDR1 and CDR2 (germline): SGHTA, FQGTGA. CDR3 size: 16 residues.

This chain connects TRBV3-1 (or the pseudogene TRBV3-2) to TRBJ2-2, with TRBD2 matching 8 bases. Germline loops: CDR1 LGHDT, CDR2 YNNKEL (reference sequence). The V gene end was trimmed by 0 bases and the J gene end by 0 bases; junction bases not matched to a gene: 3. The CDR3 is 17 amino acids. CDR3 DNA: TGTGCCAGCAGCCAAGATCGGGGACTAGCGAACACCGGGGAGCTGTTTTTT. Translating it yields CASSQDRGLANTGELFF.

This chain connects TRBV6-2 or TRBV6-3 to TRBJ2-7; D is unclear. V was cut by 0 bases and J by 0 bases, with 9 bases left in between. CDR3 length equals 15 residues. Germline lookup yields CDR1 MNHEY and CDR2 SVGEGT. CDR3 loop: CASSYSPVSSYEQYF. Here the CDR3 DNA reads TGTGCCAGCAGTTACTCCCCAGTAAGCTCCTACGAGCAGTACTTC.

As for this clone: Other nucleotide sequences from this sample produce the same CDR3. The rearrangement uses TRBV5-4 and TRBJ1-2, with 8 bases matching TRBD1. CDR1 and CDR2 from the germline V gene are SGHNT and YYREEE (reference sequence). J lost 2 bases, V lost 4 bases, and 1 base had no gene match. The CDR3 covers 13 residues. The CDR3 DNA is TGTGCCAGCAGCCGGACAGGGAACTATGGCTACACCTTC. Protein product: CASSRTGNYGYTF. Complete variable domain (other parts from reference TRBV5-4 and TRBJ1-2): ETGVTQSPTHLIKTRGQQVTLRCSSQSGHNTVSWYQQALGQGPQFIFQYYREEENGRGNFPPRFSGLQFPNYSSELNVNALELDDSALYLCASSRTGNYGYTFGSGTRLTVV.

V gene TRBV27 combines with J gene TRBJ2-1; a weak D match, TRBD2 (6 bases). Trimming left V 8 bases short and J 0 bases short, with 11 bases between. The germline CDR1 and CDR2 sequences are MNHEY and SMNVEV (reference sequence). The CDR3 length is 14 residues. CDR3 amino acids: CASALASSYNEQFF. Written as DNA, the CDR3 is TGTGCCAGCGCCCTAGCGAGCTCCTACAATGAGCAGTTCTTC.

The chain has TRBV24-1 and TRBJ1-6, with 7 nucleotides matching TRBD1. J was trimmed by 0 bases and V by 10 bases; bases with no gene match: 2. The CDR3 is 14 amino acids. Germline lookup yields CDR1 KGHDR and CDR2 SFDVKD. CDR3 sequence reads: CATGDSSYNSPLHF. CDR3 sequence (DNA): TGTGCCACTGGGGACAGCTCCTATAATTCACCCCTCCACTTT.

The chain joins TRBV19 to TRBJ1-3; TRBD1 might be the D (5 bases). The ends were cut back, 5 bases at V and 4 bases at J, with 9 bases in the middle. Germline lookup yields CDR1 LNHDA and CDR2 SQIVND (reference sequence). This CDR3 is 13 amino acids long. The CDR3 coding sequence is TGTGCCAGTAGTCTGGGACTAGGAAACACCATATATTTT. Translation: CASSLGLGNTIYF. Variable domain in full (rest from reference TRBV19 and TRBJ1-3): DGGITQSPKYLFRKEGQNVTLSCEQNLNHDAMYWYRQDPGQGLRLIYYSQIVNDFQKGDIAEGYSVSREKKESFPLTVTSAQKNPTAFYLCASSLGLGNTIYFGEGSWLTVV.

Turning to this clone: At one end the junction does not follow the germline gene, possibly because of a read error. The rearrangement joins TRBV6-1 to TRBJ1-6; no reliable D call. The CDR3 is 14 amino acids. Per germline, CDR1 MNHNS and CDR2 SASEGT. The CDR3 DNA sequence: TGTGCCAGCAGTGAAGAGGTAAAGCGGCCCTCCCTACACTTT. Its translation: CASSEEVKRPSLHF.

The count of this clone is one. The chain couples TRBV2 to TRBJ2-1, with a possible D match to TRBD2 (6 bases). The CDR3 length is 15 residues. The germline V gene encodes CDR1 SNHLY and CDR2 FYNNEI. V dropped 6 bases and J dropped 4 bases, with 16 bases sitting between them. CDR3 DNA: TGTGCCAGCAGATTAGCGGCGAATGCATACAATGAGCAGTTCTTC. It specifies CASRLAANAYNEQFF.

This chain links TRBV12-3 or TRBV12-4 with TRBJ1-1; maybe TRBD1 (5 bases). This CDR3 spans 13 amino acids. Between the trimmed V and J ends, which lost 5 bases and 3 bases, there was a span of 10 bases. CDR3 bases: TGTGCCAGCAGTCCAAAGGGGTACACTGAAGCTTTCTTT. It specifies CASSPKGYTEAFF.

The genes are TRBV3-1 (or the pseudogene TRBV3-2) and TRBJ2-2, with D possibly being TRBD1 (6 bases). The CDR3 runs to 16 residues. The V end was cut by 0 bases, the J end by 3 bases, with 11 bases between. The germline CDR1 and CDR2 sequences are LGHDT and YNNKEL (reference sequence). The CDR3 DNA follows: TGTGCCAGCAGCCAAGAGCAGGGACACTACACCGGGGAGCTGTTTTTT. Protein: CASSQEQGHYTGELFF.

This clone appeared a single time. The chain combines TRBV7-9 with TRBJ1-2; TRBD1 is a possible D gene (6 bases). Germline loops: CDR1 SEHNR, CDR2 FQNEAQ (reference sequence). V gave up 2 bases and J gave up 5 bases, with 9 bases separating them. The length of the CDR3 is 13 residues. Here the CDR3 DNA reads TGTGCCAGCAGCTTAATTACAGGGTATGGCTACACCTTC. Protein product: CASSLITGYGYTF.

The rearrangement uses TRBV12-3 or TRBV12-4 and TRBJ1-3; D is undetermined. The CDR3 runs 12 residues. V shed 2 bases and J shed 11 bases, with 10 bases lying between them. The chain's CDR3 is CASSLLSNAIYF. The DNA of the CDR3 is TGTGCCAGCAGTTTACTTAGCAACGCCATATATTTT.

The J gene is TRBJ1-6, the V gene TRBV5-1; 7 bases fit TRBD1. The CDR3 has 15 residues. The germline V gene has CDR1 SGHRS and CDR2 YFSETQ. V shed 4 bases, J shed 9 bases, and the junction held 10 bases outside the gene matches. DNA of the CDR3: TGCGCCAGCAGCCCGGTTATGACAGGGTTTTCACCCCTCCACTTT. This gives the protein CASSPVMTGFSPLHF. Using reference TRBV5-1 and TRBJ1-6 for the parts outside the CDR3, the full variable domain is KAGVTQTPRYLIKTRGQQVTLSCSPISGHRSVSWYQQTPGQGLQFLFEYFSETQRNKGNFPGRFSGRQFSNSRSEMNVSTLELGDSALYLCASSPVMTGFSPLHFGNGTRLTVT.

This chain links TRBV9 with TRBJ2-5; 15 positions agree with TRBD2. The CDR3 contains 16 residues. Germline trimming cut 4 bases from V and 4 bases from J; bases unmatched to any gene: 5. Germline CDR1 and CDR2: SGDLS and YYNGEE. CDR3 DNA sequence: TGTGCCAGCAGCTCCTGGACTAGCGGGGGGGGAGAGACCCAGTACTTC. This codes for CASSSWTSGGGETQYF.

This chain joins TRBV14 and TRBJ1-4; 9 bases line up with TRBD1. Trimming cost V 6 bases and J 10 bases; bases outside gene matches: 12. CDR1 and CDR2 from the germline V gene are SGHDN and FVKESK. The CDR3 is 15 residues long. CDR3 protein: CASSRSGPTGGKLFF. The CDR3 coding sequence is TGTGCCAGCAGTCGTTCCGGTCCGACAGGGGGAAAACTGTTTTTT.

V usage is TRBV6-5 and J usage is TRBJ1-1, with no clear D. The CDR3 covers 14 residues. V was clipped by 5 bases and J by 0 bases, with 10 bases between them. CDR1 and CDR2 from the germline V gene are MNHEY and SVGAGI. The CDR3 reads CASSPTHMNTEAFF. DNA for the CDR3: TGTGCCAGCAGTCCCACACACATGAACACTGAAGCTTTCTTT.

The count of this clone is one. The V gene is TRBV4-3, the J gene TRBJ1-2; possible D gene TRBD1, 6 bases. From germline, CDR1 is LGHNA and CDR2 YSLEER. The CDR3 has 17 residues. V was shortened by 4 bases and J by 2 bases, with 20 bases between the two germline ends. The CDR3 loop is CASSPAGASLLNYGYTF. DNA for the CDR3: TGCGCCAGCAGCCCCGCGGGGGCTTCCTTACTAAACTATGGCTACACCTTC.

This chain joins TRBV7-2 and TRBJ1-5; D unresolved. The V end lost 6 bases, the J end lost 0 bases, and 6 bases lay between the germline ends. Germline V lookup: CDR1 SGHTA, CDR2 FQGNSA. This CDR3 contains 13 residues. CDR3 in DNA: TGTGCCAGCAGTTACAGTAGCAATCAGCCCCAGCATTTT. Its protein is CASSYSSNQPQHF.

J is TRBJ1-4 and V is TRBV28; 11 nucleotides align to TRBD1. The CDR3 consists of 14 residues. Germline V gene data show CDR1 as MDHEN and CDR2 as SYDVKM. Germline trimming cut 5 bases from V and 7 bases from J; bases unmatched to any gene: 3. The CDR3 bases are TGTGCCAGCAGTCCCGGGACAGGGGGTGAAAAACTGTTTTTT. Its protein is CASSPGTGGEKLFF.

The V and J genes are TRBV28 and TRBJ1-5; D may be TRBD1 (5 bases). V dropped 6 bases and J dropped 2 bases, with 14 bases sitting between them. The CDR3 is 15 residues long. Germline V CDR1 and CDR2: MDHEN, SYDVKM. CDR3 coding DNA: TGTGCCAGCAGGATTCAGGGTTTTCGCAATCAGCCCCAGCATTTT. It yields the protein CASRIQGFRNQPQHF.

A note on this clone: The same CDR3 arises from other DNA sequences in this sample as well. The V call is TRBV3-1 (or the pseudogene TRBV3-2), the J call TRBJ1-2; 8 nucleotides agree with TRBD1. Germline V gene lookup returns CDR1 LGHDT and CDR2 YNNKEL (reference sequence). The CDR3 consists of 13 residues. V lost 4 bases and J lost 5; bases outside the gene matches: 3. The CDR3 here is CASSPGQGYGYTF. The CDR3 bases are TGTGCCAGCAGCCCTGGACAGGGTTATGGCTACACCTTC.

The genes are TRBV9 and TRBJ1-4; 7 bases fit TRBD1. CDR3 length: 15 residues. Looked up from germline, CDR1 is SGDLS and CDR2 is YYNGEE. Trimming cost V 3 bases and J 4 bases; bases outside gene matches: 6. DNA for the CDR3: TGTGCCAGCAGCGGACGGGACAGAGGTAATGAAAAACTGTTTTTT. Amino acids: CASSGRDRGNEKLFF.

The gene calls are TRBV7-2 and TRBJ2-3, with a tentative D call TRBD2 (5 bases). The CDR3 is made up of 18 amino acids. Germline V gene sequence: CDR1 SGHTA, CDR2 FQGNSA. V was shortened by 6 bases and J by 1 base, with 23 bases between the two germline ends. CDR3 DNA: TGTGCCAGCAGACCTTCCCCGGCGGCGGGCCCCCGCACAGATACGCAGTATTTT. Its translation is CASRPSPAAGPRTDTQYF. Looking up the rest from reference TRBV7-2 and TRBJ2-3 gives the full variable domain: GAGVSQSPSNKVTEKGKDVELRCDPISGHTALYWYRQSLGQGLEFLIYFQGNSAPDKSGLPSDRFSAERTGGSVSTLTIQRTQQEDSAVYLCASRPSPAAGPRTDTQYFGPGTRLTVL.

This sequence joins TRBV6-4 and TRBJ2-1; 10 nucleotides agree with TRBD2. The J segment lost 6 bases and the V segment lost 6 bases, leaving 8 bases of the junction unmatched. Germline CDR1 reads MRHNA; CDR2 reads SNTAGT. This CDR3 comprises 15 residues. As DNA, the CDR3 is TGTGCCAGCAGACAAGGACTAGCGGATATCAATGAGCAGTTCTTC. Translating it yields CASRQGLADINEQFF.

The CDR3: CASRGAWETQYF. The CDR3 bases are TGTGCCAGCAGGGGGGCCTGGGAGACCCAGTACTTC. This chain connects TRBV28 to TRBJ2-5, with a weak D call TRBD1 (6 bases). V gave up 6 bases and J gave up 5 bases, with 10 bases separating them. The V gene's germline CDR1 is MDHEN and CDR2 SYDVKM. This CDR3 is 12 amino acids long.

The table lists this clone with a few counts. The rearrangement uses TRBV14 and TRBJ1-6; the D gene is possibly TRBD1 (5 bases). CDR1 is SGHDN and CDR2 is FVKESK in the germline V gene. The CDR3 spans 14 residues. V shed 5 bases and J shed 11 bases, with 16 bases lying between them. In nucleotides, the CDR3 is TGTGCCAGCAGCAATAGACTGGGGGGAGCACCCCTCCACTTT. Its protein product is CASSNRLGGAPLHF.

The V call is TRBV30, the J call TRBJ1-1, with D perhaps matching TRBD1 (6 bases). Trimming shortened V by 4 bases and J by 3 bases, and 9 bases separated the two germline ends. The CDR3 extends over 12 amino acids. In germline, CDR1 is GTSNPN, CDR2 SVGIG (reference sequence). CDR3 protein: CAWTGEYTEAFF. The CDR3 nucleotides read TGTGCCTGGACAGGGGAGTACACTGAAGCTTTCTTT.

The chain joins TRBV28 to TRBJ1-5, with D possibly matching TRBD1 (6 bases). The CDR3 extends over 14 amino acids. V was trimmed by 5 bases and J by 5 bases, leaving 13 bases between them. The germline gives CDR1 MDHEN, CDR2 SYDVKM. The CDR3: CASSPGQRYQPQHF. The CDR3 DNA reads TGTGCCAGCAGTCCCGGACAGAGATATCAGCCCCAGCATTTT. Supplemented by reference TRBV28 and TRBJ1-5, the full variable domain reads DVKVTQSSRYLVKRTGEKVFLECVQDMDHENMFWYRQDPGLGLRLIYFSYDVKMKEKGDIPEGYSVSREKKERFSLILESASTNQTSMYLCASSPGQRYQPQHFGDGTRLSIL.

V gene TRBV11-3 combines with J gene TRBJ2-2; maybe TRBD2 (5 bases). V was trimmed by 0 bases and J by 7 bases, leaving 12 bases between them. Germline values: CDR1 SGHNT, CDR2 YENEEA. The length of the CDR3 is 15 residues. Written as DNA, the CDR3 is TGTGCCAGCAGCTTAGATGGACCACGGGGCGGGGAGCTGTTTTTT. Protein: CASSLDGPRGGELFF.